The 24 T cell receptor beta chains in this list originate from one sample, sequenced in a study of blood T cell repertoires in COVID-19. Generated by immunoSEQ multiplex PCR, the TCRdb table keeps only in-frame clones and is missing some. The sample yields some 99,000 clones, roughly 87% seen once. Specimen: peripheral blood. These TCRs come from a man aged 65 to 85 with acute or convalescent COVID-19.

This clone was seen just once. V gene TRBV15 combines with J gene TRBJ1-2; D is unresolved. From germline, CDR1 is LNHNV and CDR2 YYDKDF (reference sequence). Trimming took 0 bases from V and 8 from J, leaving 16 bases between them. The CDR3 has 15 residues. The CDR3 DNA follows: TGTGCCACCAGCAGAGATCTGAACAGCCCAGAGGGCTACACCTTC. This translates into CATSRDLNSPEGYTF.

The chain employs TRBV7-8 and TRBJ2-2, with D possibly TRBD2 on 6 matching bases. CDR1 and CDR2 from the germline V gene are SGHVS and FQNEAQ. Trimming cost V 5 bases and J 4 bases, with 14 bases left between them. The CDR3 contains 15 residues. CDR3 bases: TGTGCCAGCAGCGAGGTGGAGGGGAGCACCGGGGAGCTGTTTTTT. Amino acids: CASSEVEGSTGELFF. Full variable domain (outside the CDR3, taken from reference TRBV7-8 and TRBJ2-2): GAGVSQSPRYKVAKRGQDVALRCDPISGHVSLFWYQQALGQGPEFLTYFQNEAQLDKSGLPSDRFFAERPEGSVSTLKIQRTQQEDSAVYLCASSEVEGSTGELFFGEGSRLTVL.

V usage is TRBV19 and J usage is TRBJ1-2; 10 bases are a match to TRBD1. V was clipped by 6 bases and J by 4 bases; unmatched bases: 5. Per the germline V gene, CDR1 is LNHDA and CDR2 is SQIVND (reference sequence). CDR3 length equals 14 residues. The CDR3 region is CASSRTGGLYGYTF. The CDR3, as DNA: TGTGCCAGTAGCAGGACAGGGGGACTCTATGGCTACACCTTC.

This chain uses TRBV5-4 with TRBJ2-3; possible D gene TRBD1, 5 bases. Germline CDR1 is SGHNT and CDR2 is YYREEE (reference sequence). The CDR3 runs to 14 residues. The germline V and J ends were trimmed by 3 bases and 4 bases, with 12 bases remaining between them. DNA of the CDR3: TGTGCCAGCAGCTCGGCAGGGTGGGCAGATACGCAGTATTTT. Amino acids: CASSSAGWADTQYF.

Remarks on this clone: The germline gene is not matched at one end of the junction; a read error may be the cause. This sequence joins TRBV7-7 and TRBJ2-5; 9 bases align to TRBD1. CDR1 is SSHAT and CDR2 is FNYEAQ in the germline V gene (reference sequence). The CDR3 has 14 residues. CDR3 sequence reads: CASSQTGGQETQYF. The CDR3 DNA sequence: TGTGCTAGCAGTCAGACAGGGGGTCAAGAGACCCAGTACTTC.

The chain joins TRBV19 to TRBJ2-1; TRBD2 agrees at 9 bases. V lost 7 bases and J lost 7; bases outside the gene matches: 17. This CDR3 contains 17 residues. The germline V gene has CDR1 LNHDA and CDR2 SQIVND (reference sequence). The CDR3 loop is CASTRTRRAGGPNEQFF. The DNA for the CDR3 is TGTGCCAGTACCCGGACCAGAAGGGCGGGGGGGCCAAATGAGCAGTTCTTC.

The chain combines TRBV7-8 with TRBJ1-1; possible D gene TRBD1, 6 bases. The CDR3 is 13 amino acids. Germline-derived CDR1 and CDR2 are SGHVS and FQNEAQ. V lost 5 bases and J lost 1, with 8 bases in between. DNA of the CDR3: TGTGCCAGCAGCCCGGGACAGAACACTGAAGCTTTCTTT. It is translated as CASSPGQNTEAFF.

The rearrangement uses TRBV11-2 and TRBJ2-1; TRBD2 matches at 12 bases. Germline trimming cut 0 bases from V and 0 bases from J; bases unmatched to any gene: 9. This CDR3 has 20 residues. Germline loops: CDR1 SGHAT, CDR2 FQNNGV. The CDR3 protein is CASSLDGTSGRGHSYNEQFF. The CDR3 region has the DNA TGTGCCAGCAGCTTAGACGGGACTAGCGGGCGGGGGCACTCCTACAATGAGCAGTTCTTC.

The chain has TRBV6-5 and TRBJ1-1; D might be TRBD1 (6 bases). V was clipped by 7 bases and J by 5 bases, with 11 bases between them. Germline-derived CDR1 and CDR2 are MNHEY and SVGAGI. This CDR3 is 12 amino acids long. The CDR3 loop reads CASTRGGTEAFF. The DNA for the CDR3 is TGTGCCAGCACCAGGGGAGGGACTGAAGCTTTCTTT.

The chain uses TRBV5-1 and TRBJ2-2, with TRBD1 matching over 7 bases. The J segment lost 1 base and the V segment lost 0 bases, leaving 0 bases of the junction unmatched. CDR1 SGHRS and CDR2 YFSETQ come from the germline V gene. The CDR3 runs to 15 residues. The CDR3 here is CASSLGTGNTGELFF. As DNA, the CDR3 is TGCGCCAGCAGCTTGGGGACAGGGAACACCGGGGAGCTGTTTTTT.

The chain uses TRBV19 and TRBJ2-2; 12 bases agree with TRBD2. V lost 6 bases and J lost 2; bases outside the gene matches: 7. Germline loops: CDR1 LNHDA, CDR2 SQIVND (reference sequence). The CDR3 length is 17 residues. The CDR3 DNA sequence: TGTGCCAGTAGCGGACTAGCGGGGAGCCCTAACACCGGGGAGCTGTTTTTT. It is translated as CASSGLAGSPNTGELFF.

The chain is built from TRBV28 and TRBJ1-6; 7 bases match TRBD1. This CDR3 is 14 amino acids long. The germline gives CDR1 MDHEN, CDR2 SYDVKM. V trimming: 6 bases; J trimming: 6 bases; junction bases outside the gene matches: 5. This CDR3 is CASSRQGPNSPLHF. The DNA for the CDR3 is TGTGCCAGCAGCCGACAGGGCCCTAATTCACCCCTCCACTTT.

This clone is judged medium-sized (0.01 to 0.1%). The chain uses TRBV2 and TRBJ1-1; D remains unclear. The CDR3 consists of 14 residues. Germline V gene data show CDR1 as SNHLY and CDR2 as FYNNEI. V gave up 1 base and J gave up 3 bases, with 9 bases separating them. The chain's CDR3 is CASSEGGWDTEAFF. The CDR3 bases are TGTGCCAGCAGTGAAGGCGGTTGGGACACTGAAGCTTTCTTT.

The chain joins TRBV25-1 to TRBJ1-3, with unresolved D. Germline V gene lookup returns CDR1 MGHDK and CDR2 SYGVNS. V was pared by 4 bases and J by 0 bases, with 13 bases between. The CDR3 has 16 amino acids. CDR3 loop: CASSVTGGSSGNTIYF. As DNA, the CDR3 is TGTGCCAGCAGTGTCACCGGAGGGAGCTCTGGAAACACCATATATTTT.

The chain joins TRBV11-2 to TRBJ2-5, with 12 positions matching TRBD2. The CDR3 runs 18 residues. J lost 5 bases, V lost 5 bases, and 15 bases had no gene match. Germline-derived CDR1 and CDR2 are SGHAT and FQNNGV. The CDR3, as DNA: TGTGCCAGCAGCCCGGGGAGCACTAGCGGGGGGTCGGGGGAGACCCAGTACTTC. It yields the protein CASSPGSTSGGSGETQYF.

This clone was detected only once. The genes are TRBV27 and TRBJ1-6; the D is unclear. The CDR3 spans 13 residues. The germline V and J ends were trimmed by 7 bases and 1 base, with 5 bases remaining between them. Germline CDR1 reads MNHEY; CDR2 reads SMNVEV (reference sequence). CDR3 residues: CASTGSYNSPLHF. The CDR3 DNA is TGTGCCAGCACGGGGTCCTATAATTCACCCCTCCACTTT.

This clone was picked up a small number of times. The chain links TRBV28 to TRBJ1-2; a possible D gene is TRBD1 (6 bases). V was trimmed by 5 bases and J by 4 bases, leaving 17 bases between them. Germline-derived CDR1 and CDR2 are MDHEN and SYDVKM. The CDR3 runs 15 residues. In nucleotides, the CDR3 is TGTGCCAGCAGTCCCCGGATAGGACAGATCTATGGCTACACCTTC. It yields the protein CASSPRIGQIYGYTF.

With regard to this clone: A read error may produce the germline difference seen at one junction end. The chain links TRBV5-6 to TRBJ1-5; 8 nucleotides line up with TRBD1. The CDR3 has 15 residues. Germline-derived CDR1 and CDR2 are SGHDT and YYEEEE. The CDR3 bases are TGTGCCAGCAGCTTATTGTCAGGGGGCAATGAGCCCCAGCATTTT. Translating gives CASSLLSGGNEPQHF.

The chain employs TRBV28 and TRBJ1-5; D might be TRBD1 (6 bases). Deletions cut 8 bases from V and 5 bases from J, with 13 bases between. The germline CDR1 and CDR2 sequences are MDHEN and SYDVKM. This CDR3 is 13 amino acids long. CDR3 coding DNA: TGTGCCAGCTTATCGGGGGGCCATCAGCCCCAGCATTTT. This translates into CASLSGGHQPQHF. Full variable domain (missing parts from reference TRBV28 and TRBJ1-5): DVKVTQSSRYLVKRTGEKVFLECVQDMDHENMFWYRQDPGLGLRLIYFSYDVKMKEKGDIPEGYSVSREKKERFSLILESASTNQTSMYLCASLSGGHQPQHFGDGTRLSIL.

The chain joins TRBV6-6 to TRBJ2-5; TRBD1 aligns across 9 bases. The CDR3 totals 16 residues. Per germline, CDR1 MNHNY and CDR2 SVGAGI (reference sequence). The trim removed 6 bases at V and 5 bases at J, leaving 13 bases unmatched. The CDR3 here is CASRGVTTGGLETQYF. The CDR3, as DNA: TGTGCCAGCAGAGGGGTGACAACAGGGGGCTTGGAGACCCAGTACTTC.

The genes are TRBV15 and TRBJ2-1; TRBD1 matches 10 bases. The CDR3 consists of 16 residues. Losses at the gene ends were 2 bases for V and 8 bases for J; bases not matched to a gene: 9. From germline, CDR1 is LNHNV and CDR2 YYDKDF (reference sequence). CDR3 coding DNA: TGTGCCACCAGCAGACCTAAATCCGGGACAGGGGATGAGCAGTTCTTC. As protein: CATSRPKSGTGDEQFF.

V is TRBV4-1 and J is TRBJ2-1; TRBD2 matches at 7 bases. The CDR3 loop spans 17 amino acids. Germline values: CDR1 MGHRA, CDR2 YSYEKL. Trimming removed 3 bases from V and 0 bases from J; junction bases left unmatched: 8. The CDR3, as DNA: TGCGCCAGCAGCCAGGGAACTAGCGTTAGCTCCTACAATGAGCAGTTCTTC. Its protein product is CASSQGTSVSSYNEQFF.

The gene calls are TRBV19 and TRBJ2-5, with D possibly being TRBD1 (5 bases). Germline V CDR1 and CDR2: LNHDA, SQIVND (reference sequence). This CDR3 contains 16 residues. The V end was cut by 3 bases, the J end by 5 bases, with 19 bases between. CDR3 in DNA: TGTGCCAGTAGTATGCATCTCCAGGGCTCAAGGGAGACCCAGTACTTC. Residues: CASSMHLQGSRETQYF.

CDR3 region: CASSLDGGAQETQYF. The CDR3 nucleotides are TGTGCCAGCAGCTTGGACGGGGGGGCACAAGAGACCCAGTACTTC. V and J are TRBV5-4 and TRBJ2-5; TRBD2 matches at 8 bases. Trimming at V came to 0 bases and at J to 2 bases, leaving 3 bases not matched to a gene. CDR1 is SGHNT and CDR2 is YYREEE in the germline V gene (reference sequence). The CDR3 totals 15 residues. Full variable domain (remainder filled in from reference TRBV5-4 and TRBJ2-5): ETGVTQSPTHLIKTRGQQVTLRCSSQSGHNTVSWYQQALGQGPQFIFQYYREEENGRGNFPPRFSGLQFPNYSSELNVNALELDDSALYLCASSLDGGAQETQYFGPGTRLLVL.